These 32 T cell receptor beta chains came from one sample sequenced in a study of MAIT cells during Salmonella Paratyphi A infection. MiXCR was run by TCRdb on the 5' RACE reads, yielding one entry per CDR3 protein. The top ten hold approximately 37% of the sample, which has 480 or so distinct CDR3 sequences, roughly 43% seen once. Specified time point: healthy control first sampling. Valpha7.2+ CD161+ T cells were sorted by flow cytometry as MAIT cells. Material: MAIT cells from PBMCs. Receptors originate from an adult in good health.

The chain links TRBV4-3 to TRBJ2-6; 7 nucleotides agree with TRBD1. The CDR3 is made up of 16 amino acids. Germline assignment: CDR1 LGHNA and CDR2 YSLEER. V lost 0 bases and J lost 1; bases outside the gene matches: 0. The CDR3 sequence is CASSQETGSGANVLTF. The DNA for the CDR3 is TGCGCCAGCAGCCAAGAGACAGGGTCTGGGGCCAACGTCCTGACTTTC.

This clonotype was seen only a few times. The chain combines TRBV6-4 with TRBJ2-3, with a tentative D call TRBD2 (7 bases). CDR3 size: 14 residues. Germline V gives CDR1 MRHNA, CDR2 SNTAGT. With 3 bases removed from V and 2 bases from J, the gap between germline ends came to 9 bases. DNA of the CDR3: TGTGCCAGCAGTGAGGGGGGGGCCACAGATACGCAGTATTTT. It specifies CASSEGGATDTQYF.

The CDR3 here is CSARVGDYGYTF. The DNA of the CDR3 is TGCAGTGCCAGGGTGGGGGACTATGGCTACACCTTC. This rearrangement joins TRBV20-1 to TRBJ1-2, with a possible D match to TRBD1 (5 bases). Germline lookup yields CDR1 DFQATT and CDR2 SNEGSKA (reference sequence). V was clipped by 6 bases and J by 3 bases, with 11 bases between them. This CDR3 is 12 amino acids long.

There are a few counts of this clonotype. V gene TRBV27 combines with J gene TRBJ1-6, with TRBD1 identical over 7 bases. The CDR3 consists of 14 residues. Germline lookup yields CDR1 MNHEY and CDR2 SMNVEV (reference sequence). The junction had 7 bases not matched to a gene; V was cut back by 5 bases and J by 9 bases. The CDR3 here is CASSPGTEASPLHF. The CDR3 DNA reads as TGTGCCAGCAGTCCTGGGACAGAAGCTTCACCCCTCCACTTT.

The rearrangement uses TRBV4-3 and TRBJ2-1, with D perhaps matching TRBD2 (6 bases). The CDR3 has 16 amino acids. In germline, CDR1 is LGHNA, CDR2 YSLEER. Trimming took off 4 bases at V and 4 bases at J, with 17 bases between the two ends. The CDR3 protein is CASSPAVAGSYNEQFF. In nucleotides, the CDR3 is TGCGCCAGCAGCCCCGCTGTGGCGGGGTCATACAATGAGCAGTTCTTC.

In this sample, this clonotype is large. The chain uses TRBV6-4 and TRBJ2-3, with 8 bases matching TRBD2. Unmatched junction bases numbered 9, after V lost 0 bases and J lost 1 base. The CDR3 loop spans 18 amino acids. In germline, CDR1 is MRHNA, CDR2 SNTAGT. The CDR3 bases are TGTGCCAGCAGTGACTCGCCGGGAACAGCGGGGGGCACAGATACGCAGTATTTT. Translated, it gives CASSDSPGTAGGTDTQYF.

The chain carries TRBV9 and TRBJ2-7, with 9 bases fitting TRBD1. V shed 7 bases and J 1 base; nucleotides not matched to a gene: 3. The CDR3 covers 13 residues. Per the germline V gene, CDR1 is SGDLS and CDR2 is YYNGEE. The CDR3: CASQGTGSYEQYF. The CDR3 DNA reads as TGTGCCAGCCAGGGGACAGGGTCCTACGAGCAGTACTTC. The full variable domain, with the rest looked up from reference TRBV9 and TRBJ2-7, is DSGVTQTPKHLITATGQRVTLRCSPRSGDLSVYWYQQSLDQGLQFLIQYYNGEERAKGNILERFSAQQFPDLHSELNLSSLELGDSALYFCASQGTGSYEQYFGPGTRLTVT.

This clonotype appeared a single time. The chain joins TRBV6-4 to TRBJ2-4, with TRBD1 matching over 11 bases. The ends lost 3 bases at V and 6 bases at J; junction bases unmatched: 1. From germline, CDR1 is MRHNA and CDR2 SNTAGT. The CDR3 is 14 residues long. The CDR3 sequence: CASSEGQGANIQYF. As DNA, the CDR3 is TGTGCCAGCAGTGAAGGACAGGGGGCAAACATTCAGTACTTC.

The chain has TRBV6-1 and TRBJ2-2; 7 nucleotides line up with TRBD2. This CDR3 has 15 amino acids. V lost 6 bases and J lost 6; bases outside the gene matches: 10. Germline CDR1 and CDR2: MNHNS and SASEGT. CDR3 residues: CASSRGLERAGELFF. CDR3 coding DNA: TGTGCCAGCAGCCGCGGACTAGAAAGGGCCGGGGAGCTGTTTTTT.

This clonotype occurred a few times. V usage is TRBV6-5 and J usage is TRBJ2-5, with 7 bases fitting TRBD1. Germline-derived CDR1 and CDR2 are MNHEY and SVGAGI. CDR3 length equals 14 residues. J gave up 7 bases and V 4 bases, and 9 bases lay outside the gene matches. The DNA for the CDR3 is TGTGCCAGCAGTTTCGACAGGGCGAGTGGGACCCAGTACTTC. Translated: CASSFDRASGTQYF.

The chain links TRBV12-3 or TRBV12-4 to TRBJ2-4, with 11 bases identical to TRBD1. The CDR3 spans 16 residues. V dropped 6 bases and J dropped 2; count of bases not matched to a gene: 6. The CDR3 region has the DNA TGTGCCAGCAGGAGCCGGGACAGGGGGTCCAAAAACATTCAGTACTTC. It is translated as CASRSRDRGSKNIQYF.

This clonotype was observed a single time. The V call is TRBV4-3, the J call TRBJ1-5; 9 bases agree with TRBD1. The CDR3 sequence is 16 residues long. V was pared by 0 bases and J by 6 bases, with 6 bases of the junction left unmatched. Germline V gene sequence: CDR1 LGHNA, CDR2 YSLEER. CDR3 in amino acids: CASSQDPTGGGQPQHF. Here the CDR3 DNA reads TGCGCCAGCAGCCAAGACCCTACAGGGGGCGGTCAGCCCCAGCATTTT.

Within the sample, this clonotype is medium-sized. This chain connects TRBV4-3 to TRBJ2-4, with D possibly matching TRBD2 (5 bases). The CDR3 sequence is 16 residues long. Germline V gene sequence: CDR1 LGHNA, CDR2 YSLEER. V lost 1 base to trimming and J lost 2 bases, with 12 bases between them. CDR3: CASSQGGEGPKNIQYF. In DNA form, the CDR3 reads TGCGCCAGCAGCCAAGGGGGAGAGGGCCCCAAAAACATTCAGTACTTC.

The gene calls are TRBV20-1 and TRBJ2-2, with 8 bases matching TRBD2. Per germline, CDR1 DFQATT and CDR2 SNEGSKA (reference sequence). The CDR3 spans 15 residues. Trimming at V came to 0 bases and at J to 3 bases, leaving 3 bases not matched to a gene. The CDR3, as DNA: TGCAGTGCTAGAGAAGCGGGAGTGGACACCGGGGAGCTGTTTTTT. Translating gives CSAREAGVDTGELFF.

This clonotype has a handful of counts. The chain recombines TRBV30 with TRBJ2-6; 11 bases line up with TRBD2. Germline V gives CDR1 GTSNPN, CDR2 SVGIG (reference sequence). This CDR3 contains 17 residues. V trimming: 0 bases; J trimming: 3 bases; junction bases outside the gene matches: 4. CDR3 region: CAWSVQTSGGGANVLTF. In DNA form, the CDR3 reads TGTGCCTGGAGTGTACAAACTAGCGGGGGTGGGGCCAACGTCCTGACTTTC.

This rearrangement joins TRBV30 to TRBJ2-2, with 8 bases that match TRBD1. This CDR3 spans 15 amino acids. Germline-derived CDR1 and CDR2 are GTSNPN and SVGIG (reference sequence). V dropped 2 bases and J dropped 3; count of bases not matched to a gene: 5. This CDR3 is CAWSFSDRDTGELFF. Written as DNA, the CDR3 is TGTGCCTGGAGTTTCTCGGACAGGGACACCGGGGAGCTGTTTTTT.

This clonotype was seen only a few times. The chain uses TRBV12-3 or TRBV12-4 and TRBJ2-7, with TRBD1 identical over 8 bases. This CDR3 is 14 amino acids long. Trimming cost V 5 bases and J 0 bases; bases outside gene matches: 3. CDR3 amino acids: CASSRTGSSYEQYV. The CDR3 region has the DNA TGTGCCAGCAGTCGGACAGGGAGCTCCTACGAGCAGTACGTC.

This rearrangement joins TRBV5-1 to TRBJ2-3; 9 positions agree with TRBD2. Per germline, CDR1 SGHRS and CDR2 YFSETQ. The V and J ends lost 6 bases and 1 base, in that order; junction bases with no gene match: 6. This CDR3 comprises 15 residues. CDR3 sequence: CASTPAGGGTDTQYF. The CDR3 nucleotides are TGCGCCAGCACTCCAGCGGGGGGCGGCACAGATACGCAGTATTTT.

V and J are TRBV12-2 and TRBJ1-4; the table gives TRBD1 as D, unverified against the DNA. TRBV12-2 constitutes a pseudogene. The CDR3 runs 18 residues. The chain's CDR3 is CASREHGQVPPTNEKLFF. The CDR3 coding sequence is TGTGCAAGTCGGGAACACGGACAGGTTCCTCCAACTAATGAAAAACTGTTTTTT.

The chain employs TRBV15 and TRBJ2-1; D may match TRBD1 or TRBD2 (5 bases each). Germline values: CDR1 LNHNV, CDR2 YYDKDF (reference sequence). The ends were cut back, 0 bases at V and 6 bases at J, with 12 bases in the middle. This CDR3 has 15 residues. The CDR3 DNA is TGTGCCACCAGCAGAGAAACCGGGACGGCCAATGAGCAGTTCTTC. Translation: CATSRETGTANEQFF.

Of note for this clonotype: Lacking the conserved final phenylalanine or tryptophan, this CDR3 likely reflects a read error. Because the CDR3's place on the DNA is in doubt, the DNA is left out and the CDR3 is given as listed by TCRdb. The CDR3 sequence is CASSDRDKGEMCG. This chain connects TRBV6-4 to TRBJ2-2; TRBD1 reflects the table's D call only, with no check against the DNA. Germline V gene lookup returns CDR1 MRHNA and CDR2 SNTAGT. The CDR3 is 13 residues long, ends included.

This clonotype has only a few counts. This rearrangement joins TRBV24-1 to TRBJ2-3; tentative D call: TRBD1 (5 bases). The CDR3 runs to 15 residues. Trimming left V 3 bases short and J 1 base short, with 10 bases between. The V gene's germline CDR1 is KGHDR and CDR2 SFDVKD. CDR3 protein: CATSDKGFGTDTQYF. DNA for the CDR3: TGTGCCACCAGTGATAAGGGGTTCGGCACAGATACGCAGTATTTT.

This clonotype counts as hyperexpanded. This chain's CDR3 is CSARGLAGDSYEQYF. As DNA, the CDR3 is TGCAGTGCTAGAGGACTAGCGGGAGATTCCTACGAGCAGTACTTC. The rearrangement links TRBV20-1 to TRBJ2-7, with TRBD2 identical over 12 bases. V was pared by 1 base and J by 1 base, with 2 bases of the junction left unmatched. In germline, CDR1 is DFQATT, CDR2 SNEGSKA (reference sequence). The CDR3 sequence is 15 residues long.

Within the sample, this clonotype is large. This chain uses TRBV6-2 or TRBV6-3 with TRBJ2-2; D is uncertain. Looked up from germline, CDR1 is MNHEY and CDR2 is SVGEGT. Trimming removed 2 bases from V and 3 bases from J, with 4 bases in between. The CDR3 runs to 13 residues. The DNA of the CDR3 is TGTGCCAGCAGTTACAGGGACACCGGGGAGCTGTTTTTT. It encodes CASSYRDTGELFF.

This clonotype is judged medium-sized. J is TRBJ2-5 and V is TRBV7-2; 12 positions match TRBD1. Germline V lookup: CDR1 SGHTA, CDR2 FQGNSA. The CDR3 has 16 amino acids. Losses at the gene ends were 5 bases for V and 5 bases for J; bases not matched to a gene: 9. The CDR3 spells CASSLPGQGARETQYF. For the CDR3, the DNA is TGTGCCAGCAGCCTACCGGGACAGGGGGCTCGGGAGACCCAGTACTTC.

This clonotype is large (0.1 to 1%) within its sample. The rearrangement uses TRBV6-2 or TRBV6-3 and TRBJ2-2; no firm D call. Germline CDR1 reads MNHEY; CDR2 reads SVGEGT. V lost 5 bases and J 4 bases, leaving 11 bases between the germline ends. This CDR3 spans 14 amino acids. The CDR3 nucleotides read TGTGCCAGCAGTGACCGCGAGACCACCGGGGAGCTGTTTTTT. Protein sequence: CASSDRETTGELFF.

As to this clonotype: Given the absence of the conserved phenylalanine or tryptophan at the CDR3 end, a read error is likely. Because the CDR3's place on the DNA is in doubt, the DNA is left out and the CDR3 is given as listed by TCRdb. This sequence joins TRBV20-1 and TRBJ2-1; TRBD2, the D gene given by the table, was not confirmed from the DNA. CDR1 DFQATT and CDR2 SNEGSKA come from the germline V gene (reference sequence). The CDR3 comprises 16 residues, both ends counted. The CDR3 here is CSARSVAGGEYNEQCV.

By share of the sample, this clonotype is large. V gene TRBV6-4 combines with J gene TRBJ1-6, with a weak D call TRBD1 (6 bases). The germline gives CDR1 MRHNA, CDR2 SNTAGT. V dropped 4 bases and J dropped 10 bases, with 17 bases sitting between them. The CDR3 runs 15 residues. CDR3 nucleotides: TGTGCCAGCAGTGCCGAATCAGGGGTACCCTCACCCCTCCACTTT. It translates to CASSAESGVPSPLHF.

This CDR3 is CASSSTSSGANVLTF. Here the CDR3 DNA reads TGTGCCAGCAGTTCCACTAGCTCTGGGGCCAACGTCCTGACTTTC. The V gene is TRBV6-2 or TRBV6-3, the J gene TRBJ2-6, with D possibly TRBD2 on 5 matching bases. This CDR3 spans 15 amino acids. The V and J ends lost 4 bases and 0 bases respectively, with 7 bases between them. The V gene's germline CDR1 is MNHEY and CDR2 SVGEGT.

This clonotype was seen only a few times. The chain employs TRBV20-1 and TRBJ2-1, with D perhaps matching TRBD2 (6 bases). Germline V gene lookup returns CDR1 DFQATT and CDR2 SNEGSKA (reference sequence). The CDR3 totals 15 residues. V shed 6 bases and J shed 1 base, with 16 bases lying between them. The CDR3 region has the DNA TGCAGTGCATCCCCCGGGACTCAGTCCTACAATGAGCAGTTCTTC. Protein product: CSASPGTQSYNEQFF.

The chain joins TRBV6-4 to TRBJ2-1, with D perhaps matching TRBD1 or TRBD2 (5 bases each). The V gene's germline CDR1 is MRHNA and CDR2 SNTAGT. This CDR3 contains 15 residues. Trimming removed 6 bases at V and 2 bases at J, with 14 bases between. This CDR3 reads CASRDMAGAYNEQFF. CDR3 DNA: TGTGCCAGCAGGGACATGGCGGGTGCCTACAATGAGCAGTTCTTC.

The gene calls are TRBV15 and TRBJ2-1, with 8 nucleotides matching TRBD1. Germline lookup yields CDR1 LNHNV and CDR2 YYDKDF (reference sequence). V shed 1 base, J shed 6 bases, and the junction held 14 bases outside the gene matches. This CDR3 is built from 18 residues. The CDR3 DNA reads TGTGCCACCAGCAGAGTCTGGAATAGCTACCAGGGGGCCAATGAGCAGTTCTTC. Translated, it gives CATSRVWNSYQGANEQFF.